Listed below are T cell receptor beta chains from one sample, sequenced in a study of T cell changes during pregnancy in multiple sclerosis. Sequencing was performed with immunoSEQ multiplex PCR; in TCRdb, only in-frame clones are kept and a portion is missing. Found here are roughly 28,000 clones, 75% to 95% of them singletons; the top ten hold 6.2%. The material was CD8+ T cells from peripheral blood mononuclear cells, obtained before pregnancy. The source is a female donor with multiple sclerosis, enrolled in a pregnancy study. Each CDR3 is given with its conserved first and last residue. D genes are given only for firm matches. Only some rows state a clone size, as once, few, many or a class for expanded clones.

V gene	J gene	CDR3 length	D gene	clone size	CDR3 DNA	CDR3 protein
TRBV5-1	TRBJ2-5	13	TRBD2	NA	TGCGCCAGCAGCTTGACTAGCGGTGAGACCCAGTACTTC	CASSLTSGETQYF
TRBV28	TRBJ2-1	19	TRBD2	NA	TGTGCCAGCAGTTCACAAAACCCCAGGAGCGGGAGGGTGGGGTTTGAGCAGTTCTTC	CASSSQNPRSGRVGFEQFF
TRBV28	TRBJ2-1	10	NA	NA	TGTGCCAGTCGAGAGAATGAGCAGTTCTTC	CASRENEQFF
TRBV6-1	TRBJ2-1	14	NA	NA	TGTGCCAGCAGTGAGTCGGGTACCTACAATGAGCAGTTCTTC	CASSESGTYNEQFF
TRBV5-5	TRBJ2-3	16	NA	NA	TGTGCCAGCAGCTTGGGACAGGAAGGGGGCACAGATACGCAGTATTTT	CASSLGQEGGTDTQYF
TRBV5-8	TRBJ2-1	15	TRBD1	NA	TGTGCCAGCAGCGCAGGGACAGGGGGGCGCAATGAGCAGTTCTTC	CASSAGTGGRNEQFF
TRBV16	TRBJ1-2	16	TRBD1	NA	TGTGCCAGCAGCCAATTGGACGAGGGGGCTCGGTATGGCTACACCTTC	CASSQLDEGARYGYTF
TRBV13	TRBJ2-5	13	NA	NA	TGTGCCAGCAGCCCCCTTACGCGAGAGACCCAGTACTTC	CASSPLTRETQYF
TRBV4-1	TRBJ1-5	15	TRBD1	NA	TGCGCCAGCAGCCAAAACCAGGGGGCTAGTCAGCCCCAGCATTTT	CASSQNQGASQPQHF
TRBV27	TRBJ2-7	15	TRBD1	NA	TGTGCCAGCAGTTTATCTTCAGGGGGCTCCTACGAGCAGTACTTC	CASSLSSGGSYEQYF
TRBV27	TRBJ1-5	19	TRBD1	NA	TGTGCCAGCAGTGAAGCCTCCGGGACAGGGGGCTTTAGCAATCAGCCCCAGCATTTT	CASSEASGTGGFSNQPQHF
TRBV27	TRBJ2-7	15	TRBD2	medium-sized	TGTGCCAGCCATACTCTAACTAGCGGGAGCTACGAGCAGTACTTC	CASHTLTSGSYEQYF
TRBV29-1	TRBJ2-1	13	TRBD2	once	TGCAGCGTCGGACTAGCGGGAGGGGCTGAGCAGTTCTTC	CSVGLAGGAEQFF
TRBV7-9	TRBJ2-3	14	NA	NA	TGTGCCAGCAGCTTAACTAGCTCCACAGATACGCAGTATTTT	CASSLTSSTDTQYF
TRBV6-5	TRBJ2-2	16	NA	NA	TGTGCCAGCAGTTTCGGAATAGCTATTTCCACCGGGGAGCTGTTTTTT	CASSFGIAISTGELFF
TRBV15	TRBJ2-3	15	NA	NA	TGTGCCACCAGCAGAGATCTGAGTACGGGAGATACGCAGTATTTT	CATSRDLSTGDTQYF
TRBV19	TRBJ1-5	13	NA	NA	TGTGCCAGTAGTATTCTATCCCATCAGCCCCAGCATTTT	CASSILSHQPQHF
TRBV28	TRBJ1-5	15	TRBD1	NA	TGTGCCAGCAGCCCCGGGACAGGGGACAGCCAGCCCCAGCATTTT	CASSPGTGDSQPQHF
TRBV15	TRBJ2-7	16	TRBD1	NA	TGTGCCACCAGCAGAGATCTGGCAGGGGGCGTCTACGAGCAGTACTTC	CATSRDLAGGVYEQYF
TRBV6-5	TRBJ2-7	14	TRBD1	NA	TGTGCCAGCAGCCTAGGACAGGGTACGTTCGAGCAGTACTTC	CASSLGQGTFEQYF
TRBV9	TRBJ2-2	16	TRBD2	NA	TGTGCCAGCAGCCCCGCGCTAGCGGGCGGCACCGGGGAGCTGTTTTTT	CASSPALAGGTGELFF
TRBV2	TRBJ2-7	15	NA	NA	TGTGCCAGCAGTGCGACTTTGGAAGAACCCTACGAGCAGTACTTC	CASSATLEEPYEQYF
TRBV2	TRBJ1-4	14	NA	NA	TGTGCCAGCAGTGAACCCCGGGTTAATGAAAAACTGTTTTTT	CASSEPRVNEKLFF
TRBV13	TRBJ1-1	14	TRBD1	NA	TGTGCCAGCAGCGTGGGACAGGGGAACACTGAAGCTTTCTTT	CASSVGQGNTEAFF
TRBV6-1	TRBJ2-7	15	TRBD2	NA	TGTGCCAGCAAGGTATATAGCGGGAGTGGTTACGAGCAGTACTTC	CASKVYSGSGYEQYF
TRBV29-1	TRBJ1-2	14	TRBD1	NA	TGCAGCGTTGCCTTACAGGACAGGTTATATGGCTACACCTTC	CSVALQDRLYGYTF
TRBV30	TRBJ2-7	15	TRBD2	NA	TGTGCCTGGAGTAACCCCCCGGGAGGGTCCTACGAGCAGTACTTC	CAWSNPPGGSYEQYF
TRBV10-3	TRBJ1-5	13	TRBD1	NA	TGTGCCACTCGGGACAGGGGAGAGCAGCCCCAGCATTTT	CATRDRGEQPQHF
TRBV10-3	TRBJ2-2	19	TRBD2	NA	TGTGCCATCAGCCGGGAGGCCTCATCTAGCGGGAGTAGAACCGGGGAGCTGTTTTTT	CAISREASSSGSRTGELFF
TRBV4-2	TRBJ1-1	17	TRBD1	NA	TGTGCCAGCAGCCGGACCGGGACAGGGTTGGGAGGTGCTGAAGCTTTCTTT	CASSRTGTGLGGAEAFF
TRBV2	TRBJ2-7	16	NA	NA	TGTGCCAGCAGTGTAGCCTTGGCGGAACCAGCCTACGAGCAGTACTTC	CASSVALAEPAYEQYF
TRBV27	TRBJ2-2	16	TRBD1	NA	TGTGCCAGCAGTCAGAGGGGGACAGGGTCGGCCGGGGAGCTGTTTTTT	CASSQRGTGSAGELFF
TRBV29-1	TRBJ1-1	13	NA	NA	TGCAGCGGGGCGGGTCGACCGAACACTGAAGCTTTCTTT	CSGAGRPNTEAFF
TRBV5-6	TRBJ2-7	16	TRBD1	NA	TGTGCCAGCAGCTTGGCCTCGGGACAGGGGGCCTACGAGCAGTACTTC	CASSLASGQGAYEQYF
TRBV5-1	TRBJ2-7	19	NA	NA	TGCGCCAGCAGCCACGGTAGACTGTTTTCGGGAATTCCCCGCTACGAGCAGTACTTC	CASSHGRLFSGIPRYEQYF
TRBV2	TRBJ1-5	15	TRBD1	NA	TGTGCCAGCAGCAAGACGTCGGACAGGGTACAGCCCCAGCATTTT	CASSKTSDRVQPQHF
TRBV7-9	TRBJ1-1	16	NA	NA	TGTGCCAGCAGCTTACCTTCCAGACGGGTTAACACTGAAGCTTTCTTT	CASSLPSRRVNTEAFF
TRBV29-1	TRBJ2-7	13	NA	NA	TGCAGCGTTGAAGGGAGTCCCTCCTACGAGCAGTACTTC	CSVEGSPSYEQYF
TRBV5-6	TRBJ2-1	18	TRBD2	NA	TGTGCCAGCAGCTTCAAGACTAGCGGGAGCAGGGCCTACAATGAGCAGTTCTTC	CASSFKTSGSRAYNEQFF
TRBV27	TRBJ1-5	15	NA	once	TGTGCCAGCAGTTTATGGGGAGGGGTGAATCAGCCCCAGCATTTT	CASSLWGGVNQPQHF
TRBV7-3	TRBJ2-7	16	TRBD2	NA	TGTGCCAGCAGCTTCCGATGGAGCGGGAGGATGGACGAGCAGTACTTC	CASSFRWSGRMDEQYF
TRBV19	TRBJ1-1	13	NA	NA	TGTGCCAGTAGTTCTACAGTGAACACTGAAGCTTTCTTT	CASSSTVNTEAFF